These 30 T cell receptor beta chains share one sample of origin, sequenced in a study of vaccination and CD4 T cells after COVID-19. The Oncomine TCR Beta short-read assay sequenced DNA from cultured CD4+ T cells. Using its own MiXCR run on the PCR reads, TCRdb lists one record per CDR3 protein. The sample contains about 20,000 distinct CDR3 sequences, roughly two fifths of which appear only once. These receptors' targets are unknown. Treatment specified: approximately nine-day PBMC culture with coronavirus spike peptide pools or control peptides (ViraFEST assay). This material consisted of CD4+ T cells from blood, cultured in vitro, taken after SARS-CoV-2 vaccination. The receptors originated from a human donor who had recovered from COVID-19.

The genes are TRBV2 and TRBJ1-1; the D is unclear. The V end lost 4 bases, the J end lost 3 bases, and 9 bases lay between the germline ends. This CDR3 contains 13 residues. Germline CDR1 is SNHLY and CDR2 is FYNNEI. The CDR3 DNA follows: TGTGCCAGCAGTGTTTTACTTTACACTGAAGCTTTCTTT. Translating gives CASSVLLYTEAFF.

This rearrangement joins TRBV7-2 to TRBJ2-5, with a weak D call TRBD2 (5 bases). Trimming cost V 2 bases and J 4 bases, with 11 bases left between them. Germline CDR1 and CDR2: SGHTA and FQGNSA. The CDR3 sequence is 14 residues long. The CDR3 bases are TGTGCCAGCAGCTTACCCGGAGGAATAGAGACCCAGTACTTC. Translation: CASSLPGGIETQYF.

This clonotype was detected a few times. The chain recombines TRBV30 with TRBJ1-2, with D unresolved. The CDR3 contains 11 residues. Deletions cut 7 bases from V and 5 bases from J, with 11 bases between. Germline V gene sequence: CDR1 GTSNPN, CDR2 SVGIG (reference sequence). CDR3: CASTQSYGYTF. CDR3 DNA: TGTGCCTCGACACAATCTTATGGCTACACCTTC.

This clonotype was detected only once. V and J are TRBV6-1 and TRBJ2-2; D uncertain. CDR1 is MNHNS, CDR2 SASEGT, per germline. The CDR3 contains 15 residues. Trimming cost V 5 bases and J 3 bases, with 13 bases left between them. The CDR3 here is CASSSGNLYTGELFF. The CDR3 bases are TGTGCCAGCAGTAGTGGGAACTTATACACCGGGGAGCTGTTTTTT.

The chain links TRBV20-1 to TRBJ2-7, with D possibly TRBD2 on 5 matching bases. Germline V gene sequence: CDR1 DFQATT, CDR2 SNEGSKA (reference sequence). The CDR3 spans 13 residues. V dropped 6 bases and J dropped 0 bases, with 12 bases sitting between them. CDR3 region: CSAARGYSYEQYF. The CDR3 nucleotides read TGCAGTGCCGCCCGGGGTTACTCCTACGAGCAGTACTTC.

The gene calls are TRBV6-1 and TRBJ2-7, with 7 bases lining up with TRBD2. This CDR3 spans 12 amino acids. The trim removed 5 bases at V and 6 bases at J, leaving 4 bases unmatched. Germline CDR1 reads MNHNS; CDR2 reads SASEGT. The CDR3 loop is CASSLGGSEQYF. DNA for the CDR3: TGTGCCAGCAGTCTGGGGGGGTCCGAGCAGTACTTC.

This chain joins TRBV20-1 and TRBJ2-7, with a possible D match to TRBD2 (6 bases). The germline V gene has CDR1 DFQATT and CDR2 SNEGSKA (reference sequence). Trimming removed 1 base from V and 5 bases from J, with 12 bases in between. The CDR3 contains 13 residues. The CDR3 sequence is CSARVTSFHEQYF. The CDR3 nucleotides read TGCAGTGCTAGAGTGACTAGTTTTCACGAGCAGTACTTC.

The chain is built from TRBV19 and TRBJ1-5; 9 nucleotides align to TRBD1. The J segment lost 6 bases and the V segment lost 7 bases, leaving 7 bases of the junction unmatched. The CDR3 runs 14 residues. Germline values: CDR1 LNHDA, CDR2 SQIVND (reference sequence). CDR3: CASTDRGWTQPQHF. The DNA for the CDR3 is TGTGCCAGTACTGACAGGGGGTGGACTCAGCCCCAGCATTTT.

The chain is built from TRBV4-3 and TRBJ2-3; 7 bases agree with TRBD1. The CDR3 is made up of 17 amino acids. Trimming removed 0 bases from V and 4 bases from J; junction bases left unmatched: 10. Germline CDR1 LGHNA, CDR2 YSLEER. The CDR3 is CASSQESGRTGADTQYF. The CDR3 bases are TGCGCCAGCAGCCAAGAAAGCGGCAGAACAGGGGCAGATACGCAGTATTTT.

The chain links TRBV20-1 to TRBJ2-3; tentatively, D is TRBD1 or TRBD2 (5 bases each). This CDR3 region has 14 residues. Germline loops: CDR1 DFQATT, CDR2 SNEGSKA (reference sequence). V lost 4 bases to trimming and J lost 1 base, with 12 bases between them. The CDR3 sequence: CSAMRGARTDTQYF. The CDR3 bases are TGCAGTGCTATGAGGGGAGCACGCACAGATACGCAGTATTTT.

The genes are TRBV7-2 and TRBJ1-1; maybe TRBD1 (6 bases). V was shortened by 3 bases and J by 4 bases, with 12 bases between the two germline ends. The V gene's germline CDR1 is SGHTA and CDR2 FQGNSA. The CDR3 is 14 amino acids. The CDR3 spells CASSFAGASTEAFF. DNA of the CDR3: TGTGCCAGCAGCTTCGCGGGGGCGAGCACTGAAGCTTTCTTT.

The rearrangement uses TRBV5-4 and TRBJ1-2, with D hard to call. Germline-derived CDR1 and CDR2 are SGHNT and YYREEE (reference sequence). The CDR3 sequence is 15 residues long. V was pared by 7 bases and J by 6 bases, with 22 bases between. The CDR3 is CASGSLLSWTDGYTF. CDR3 nucleotides: TGTGCCAGCGGATCCCTCCTATCCTGGACTGATGGCTACACCTTC.

The J gene is TRBJ1-1, the V gene TRBV6-2 or TRBV6-3; tentative D call: TRBD1 (5 bases). Trimming left V 2 bases short and J 0 bases short, with 7 bases between. The germline gives CDR1 MNHEY, CDR2 SVGEGT. The CDR3 extends over 14 amino acids. CDR3: CASSYRQMNTEAFF. For the CDR3, the DNA is TGTGCCAGCAGTTACCGACAGATGAACACTGAAGCTTTCTTT.

In this sample, this clonotype turned up a few times. The chain's CDR3 is CSAREGIPRTETQYF. CDR3 coding DNA: TGCAGTGCTAGAGAGGGCATACCCCGAACAGAGACCCAGTACTTC. The V call is TRBV20-1, the J call TRBJ2-5; D remains ambiguous. Trimming left V 0 bases short and J 4 bases short, with 15 bases between. CDR1 and CDR2 from the germline V gene are DFQATT and SNEGSKA (reference sequence). This CDR3 spans 15 amino acids.

V gene TRBV7-2 combines with J gene TRBJ2-7, with TRBD1 matching over 11 bases. This CDR3 is 14 amino acids long. The V and J ends lost 1 base and 6 bases, in that order; junction bases with no gene match: 2. Germline V CDR1 and CDR2: SGHTA, FQGNSA. The CDR3 is CASSLGGTGGEQYF. CDR3 DNA: TGTGCCAGCAGCTTAGGAGGGACAGGGGGCGAGCAGTACTTC.

The J gene is TRBJ1-1, the V gene TRBV6-1; D is unresolved. This CDR3 is built from 13 residues. CDR1 and CDR2 (germline): MNHNS, SASEGT. V was cut by 4 bases and J by 6 bases, with 12 bases left in between. CDR3 nucleotides: TGTGCCAGCAGTGGGACGGGGAGGGCTGAAGCTTTCTTT. This translates into CASSGTGRAEAFF.

This clonotype appeared a few times. The rearrangement joins TRBV6-1 to TRBJ1-2, with no clear D. The germline V and J ends were trimmed by 2 bases and 8 bases, with 12 bases remaining between them. Per germline, CDR1 MNHNS and CDR2 SASEGT. The CDR3 is 13 amino acids. CDR3 coding DNA: TGTGCCAGCAGTGAAACTACTAGATGGGGCTACACCTTC. Encoded protein: CASSETTRWGYTF.

J is TRBJ1-6 and V is TRBV11-3; D gene unclear. The CDR3 has 14 amino acids. V gave up 3 bases and J gave up 8 bases, with 11 bases separating them. The V gene's germline CDR1 is SGHNT and CDR2 YENEEA. CDR3 protein: CASSLRVVDSPLHF. In DNA, the CDR3 is TGTGCCAGCAGCTTGAGGGTCGTAGATTCACCCCTCCACTTT.

The chain links TRBV20-1 to TRBJ2-3, with TRBD2 matching 7 bases. The trim removed 0 bases at V and 0 bases at J, leaving 6 bases unmatched. The CDR3 is made up of 16 amino acids. The germline V gene encodes CDR1 DFQATT and CDR2 SNEGSKA (reference sequence). CDR3 sequence (DNA): TGCAGTGCTAGAGATTCGGCTAGCGGAAGCACAGATACGCAGTATTTT. It encodes CSARDSASGSTDTQYF.

This clonotype has more than one count but fewer than ten. V is TRBV6-2 or TRBV6-3 and J is TRBJ2-5; TRBD1 matches 8 bases. Germline lookup yields CDR1 MNHEY and CDR2 SVGEGT. Germline trimming cut 6 bases from V and 4 bases from J; bases unmatched to any gene: 7. The CDR3 runs 14 residues. Written as DNA, the CDR3 is TGTGCCAGCAGCTCCTCCAGGGGGCGAGAGACCCAGTACTTC. Its protein is CASSSSRGRETQYF.

The rearrangement links TRBV24-1 to TRBJ1-2, with 7 bases lining up with TRBD1. Germline CDR1 and CDR2: KGHDR and SFDVKD. With 4 bases clipped from V and 4 bases from J, the junction kept 11 bases outside the gene matches. CDR3 size: 16 residues. The chain's CDR3 is CATSESTGAEGYGYTF. CDR3 nucleotides: TGTGCCACCAGTGAATCCACAGGGGCGGAGGGCTATGGCTACACCTTC.

This chain links TRBV27 with TRBJ2-3; D may be TRBD1 (6 bases). The CDR3 is made up of 15 amino acids. Germline V lookup: CDR1 MNHEY, CDR2 SMNVEV (reference sequence). V was trimmed by 7 bases and J by 3 bases, leaving 17 bases between them. Here the CDR3 reads CASTLTRGRTDTQYF. The DNA of the CDR3 is TGTGCCAGCACCCTGACCAGGGGAAGAACAGATACGCAGTATTTT.

The gene calls are TRBV7-8 and TRBJ2-1; TRBD1 might be the D (6 bases). Germline CDR1 reads SGHVS; CDR2 reads FQNEAQ. Trimming took 1 base from V and 4 from J, leaving 14 bases between them. CDR3 length: 16 residues. In DNA form, the CDR3 reads TGTGCCAGCAGCTTAGTAGCCAGGGGCTCATACAATGAGCAGTTCTTC. It yields the protein CASSLVARGSYNEQFF.

This clonotype was counted only a few times. The V call is TRBV7-8, the J call TRBJ2-5; D unclear. V lost 3 bases to trimming and J lost 1 base, with 0 bases between them. The CDR3 loop spans 11 amino acids. Germline CDR1 and CDR2: SGHVS and FQNEAQ. DNA for the CDR3: TGTGCCAGCAGCTTCCAAGAGACCCAGTACTTC. Translating gives CASSFQETQYF.

This clonotype has only a few counts. The chain joins TRBV5-4 to TRBJ2-7; D call uncertain. Germline loops: CDR1 SGHNT, CDR2 YYREEE (reference sequence). CDR3 length: 14 residues. Between the trimmed V and J ends, which lost 3 bases and 6 bases, there was a span of 16 bases. CDR3 in DNA: TGTGCCAGCAGCTACCGGACCGGGCCCACCGAGCAGTACTTC. The encoded protein is CASSYRTGPTEQYF. Filled out from reference TRBV5-4 and TRBJ2-7, the complete variable domain reads ETGVTQSPTHLIKTRGQQVTLRCSSQSGHNTVSWYQQALGQGPQFIFQYYREEENGRGNFPPRFSGLQFPNYSSELNVNALELDDSALYLCASSYRTGPTEQYFGPGTRLTVT.

The chain couples TRBV14 to TRBJ1-1; D gene unclear. The CDR3 totals 14 residues. The V end lost 1 base, the J end lost 3 bases, and 9 bases lay between the germline ends. Germline CDR1 SGHDN, CDR2 FVKESK. CDR3 bases: TGTGCCAGCAGCCAAGTCGGGAAGGACACTGAAGCTTTCTTT. Protein: CASSQVGKDTEAFF.

This chain uses TRBV19 with TRBJ2-3; perhaps TRBD2 as D (5 bases). The germline V gene encodes CDR1 LNHDA and CDR2 SQIVND (reference sequence). The CDR3 contains 15 residues. Trimming cost V 7 bases and J 2 bases, with 16 bases left between them. This chain's CDR3 is CASKLAGSTTDTQYF. In DNA form, the CDR3 reads TGTGCCAGTAAATTGGCGGGTTCAACCACAGATACGCAGTATTTT.

This clonotype was observed a few times. The DNA of the CDR3 is TGCAGTGCCCGATCGGGCTCGCAAGAAGCCCAGTACTTC. Amino acid sequence: CSARSGSQEAQYF. This chain links TRBV20-1 with TRBJ2-5; D gene unclear. This CDR3 has 13 residues. Trimming left V 6 bases short and J 9 bases short, with 20 bases between. Germline lookup yields CDR1 DFQATT and CDR2 SNEGSKA (reference sequence).

The rearrangement joins TRBV6-2 or TRBV6-3 to TRBJ1-1; D not resolved. Germline V gives CDR1 MNHEY, CDR2 SVGEGT. V was clipped by 7 bases and J by 0 bases, with 9 bases between them. This CDR3 is 13 amino acids long. CDR3 amino acids: CASIRLMNTEAFF. In DNA form, the CDR3 reads TGTGCCAGCATAAGATTAATGAACACTGAAGCTTTCTTT.

This clonotype turned up a few times. The V and J genes are TRBV6-1 and TRBJ1-5, with TRBD1 matching over 7 bases. Germline-derived CDR1 and CDR2 are MNHNS and SASEGT. J was trimmed by 3 bases and V by 4 bases; bases with no gene match: 18. CDR3 length equals 19 residues. CDR3 loop: CASSVGGLRDRPFNQPQHF. The CDR3 DNA is TGTGCCAGCAGTGTAGGTGGTCTTAGGGACAGACCTTTCAATCAGCCCCAGCATTTT.